Listed below are T cell receptor beta chains from one sample, sequenced in a study of blood T cells in healthy people across ages. Via MiXCR, TCRdb re-called the 5' RACE reads, giving one row per CDR3 protein. In the table there are roughly 1.9 million distinct CDR3 sequences, around 42% of which are singletons. Specimen: blood. These receptors all come from a human donor in good health. CDR3s include the opening cysteine and the closing phenylalanine or tryptophan. The D gene is left open where the match is weak. Rows may omit the clone size; those that give it use once, few, many or a size class.

>TRBJ2-2|TRBV2|.|.
TGTGCCCGCAGAGCCGGGGAGCTGTTTTTT
CARRAGELFF
>TRBJ2-5|TRBV6-2/TRBV6-3|.|.
TGTGCCAGCAGTCGGGACGTAGAGCAAGAGACCCAGTACTTC
CASSRDVEQETQYF
>TRBJ1-2|TRBV12-3/TRBV12-4|few|.
TGTGCCAGCATTTCACAGGGAGCTAACTATGGCTACACCTTC
CASISQGANYGYTF
>TRBJ1-2|TRBV20-1|many|.
TGCAGCGCTAGGGCGCAGGCAAACTATGGCTACACCTTC
CSARAQANYGYTF
>TRBJ2-7|TRBV6-5|.|TRBD1
TGTGCCAGCGGCGGCCGGGACAGGGGTTACGAGCAGTACTTC
CASGGRDRGYEQYF
>TRBJ1-1|TRBV15|.|.
TGTGCCACCAGCGGGGATACAGCCGGCACTGAAGCTTTCTTT
CATSGDTAGTEAFF
>TRBJ1-2|TRBV7-2|once|TRBD1
TGTGCCAGCAGCCCTAGCGTGGGGACAGGGAACGGCTACACCTTC
CASSPSVGTGNGYTF
>TRBJ2-7|TRBV25-1|few|.
TGTGCCAGCAGTGTGGGATCTCGCGGCGAGCAGTACTTC
CASSVGSRGEQYF
>TRBJ2-7|TRBV6-1|few|TRBD2
TGTGCCTGCACCCCCGGGACTAGCGGGGGTTTGGTCGACGAGCAGTACTTC
CACTPGTSGGLVDEQYF
>TRBJ2-7|TRBV29-1|.|.
TGCAGCGTTGGGCTGGGACCCTACGAGCAGTACTTC
CSVGLGPYEQYF
>TRBJ2-3|TRBV28|.|.
TGTGCCAGCAGCCCAACTGCTGGGGCAGGGGTGACAGATACGCAGTATTTT
CASSPTAGAGVTDTQYF
>TRBJ1-2|TRBV5-1|.|.
TGCGCCAGCAGTTACAGGAGCTATGGCTACACCTTC
CASSYRSYGYTF
>TRBJ2-3|TRBV5-6|.|TRBD1
TGTGCCAGCAGCTTACAGGGGGCTGGCGGAGATACGCAGTATTTT
CASSLQGAGGDTQYF